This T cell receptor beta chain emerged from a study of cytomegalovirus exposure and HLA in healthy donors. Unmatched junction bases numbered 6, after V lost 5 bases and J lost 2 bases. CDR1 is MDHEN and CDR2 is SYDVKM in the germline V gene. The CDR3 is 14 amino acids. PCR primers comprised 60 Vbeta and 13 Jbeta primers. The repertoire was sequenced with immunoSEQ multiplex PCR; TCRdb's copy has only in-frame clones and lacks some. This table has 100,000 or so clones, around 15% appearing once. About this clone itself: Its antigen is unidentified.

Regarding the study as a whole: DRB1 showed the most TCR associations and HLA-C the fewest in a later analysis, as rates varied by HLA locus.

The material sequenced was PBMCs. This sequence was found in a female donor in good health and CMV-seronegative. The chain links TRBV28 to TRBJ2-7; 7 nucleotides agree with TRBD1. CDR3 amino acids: CASSPYTGAYEQYF. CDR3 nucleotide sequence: TGTGCCAGCAGTCCGTACACAGGGGCCTACGAGCAGTACTTC. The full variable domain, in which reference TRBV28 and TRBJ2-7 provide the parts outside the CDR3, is DVKVTQSSRYLVKRTGEKVFLECVQDMDHENMFWYRQDPGLGLRLIYFSYDVKMKEKGDIPEGYSVSREKKERFSLILESASTNQTSMYLCASSPYTGAYEQYFGPGTRLTVT.